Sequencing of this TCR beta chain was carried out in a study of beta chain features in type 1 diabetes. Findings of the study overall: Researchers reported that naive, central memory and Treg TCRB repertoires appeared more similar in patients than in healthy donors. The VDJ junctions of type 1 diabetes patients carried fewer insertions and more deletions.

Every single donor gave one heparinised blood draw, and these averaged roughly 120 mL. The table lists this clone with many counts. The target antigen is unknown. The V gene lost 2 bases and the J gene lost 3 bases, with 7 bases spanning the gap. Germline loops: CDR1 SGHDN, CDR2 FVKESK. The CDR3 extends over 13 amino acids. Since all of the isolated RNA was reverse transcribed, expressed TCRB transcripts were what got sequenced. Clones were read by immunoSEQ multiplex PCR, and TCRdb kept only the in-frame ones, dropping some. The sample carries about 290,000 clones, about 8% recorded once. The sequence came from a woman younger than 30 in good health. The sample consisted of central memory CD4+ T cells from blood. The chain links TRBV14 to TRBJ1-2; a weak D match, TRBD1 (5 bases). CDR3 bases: TGTGCCAGCAGCCAACAGGGATACTATGGCTACACCTTC. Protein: CASSQQGYYGYTF.